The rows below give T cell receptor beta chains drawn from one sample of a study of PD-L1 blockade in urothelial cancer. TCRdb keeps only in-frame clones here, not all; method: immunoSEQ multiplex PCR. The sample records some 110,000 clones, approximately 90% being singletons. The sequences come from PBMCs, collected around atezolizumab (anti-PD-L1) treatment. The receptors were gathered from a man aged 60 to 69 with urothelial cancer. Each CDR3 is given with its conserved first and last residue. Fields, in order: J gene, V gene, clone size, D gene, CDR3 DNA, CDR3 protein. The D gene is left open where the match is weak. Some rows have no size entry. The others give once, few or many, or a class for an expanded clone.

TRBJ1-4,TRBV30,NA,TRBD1,TGTGCCTGGAGAGCCGACGGGACAGGGCTCACATCAGGGAAACTGTTTTTT,CAWRADGTGLTSGKLFF
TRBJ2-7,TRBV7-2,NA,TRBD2,TGTGCCAGCAGCTTAACTAGCGGCTACTACGAGCAGTACTTC,CASSLTSGYYEQYF
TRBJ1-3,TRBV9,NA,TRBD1,TGTGCCAGCAGCGCAGGGGCCTACAGGGGGGGAAACACCATATATTTT,CASSAGAYRGGNTIYF
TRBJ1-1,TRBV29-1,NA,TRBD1,TGCAGCGGAGGACAGGGTGTCACTGAAGCTTTCTTT,CSGGQGVTEAFF
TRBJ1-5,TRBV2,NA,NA,TGTGCCAGCAGTGAGTCGTCAGGGGAACAGCCCCAGCATTTT,CASSESSGEQPQHF
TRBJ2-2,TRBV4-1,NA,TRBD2,TGCGCCAGCAGCCAGGGACTAGCGGGGGTCCTGACCGGGGAGCTGTTTTTT,CASSQGLAGVLTGELFF
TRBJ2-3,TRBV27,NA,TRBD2,TGTGCCAGCAGTCCCCGGGCTAGCGGGGGGATAGATACGCAGTATTTT,CASSPRASGGIDTQYF
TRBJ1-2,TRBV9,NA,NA,TGTGCCAGCAGCGAAGGAGGATTTCACAGGGTTGGCTATGGCTACACCTTC,CASSEGGFHRVGYGYTF
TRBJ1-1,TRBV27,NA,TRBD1,TGTGCCAGCAGTAAGACGACAGGGCCCGGAACTGAAGCTTTCTTT,CASSKTTGPGTEAFF
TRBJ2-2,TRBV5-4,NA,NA,TGTGCCAGCAGCTTGGATCCGACCGGGGAGCTGTTTTTT,CASSLDPTGELFF
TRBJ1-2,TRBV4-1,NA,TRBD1,TGCGCCAGCAGCCCAATACTACAGGGGGCCACAGGGGGCTACACCTTC,CASSPILQGATGGYTF
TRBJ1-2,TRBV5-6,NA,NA,TGTGCCAGCAGCTTGGGAAGCTCCCCTTTCTATGGCTACACCTTC,CASSLGSSPFYGYTF
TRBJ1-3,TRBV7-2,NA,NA,TGTGCCAGCAGCTTAGGGTTATCGGGGGCTGGAAACACCATATATTTT,CASSLGLSGAGNTIYF
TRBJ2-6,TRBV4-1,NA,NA,TGCGCCAGCAGCGATCCATTTAGCTCTGGGGCCAACGTCCTGACTTTC,CASSDPFSSGANVLTF
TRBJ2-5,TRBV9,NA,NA,TGTGCCAGCAGCCCCACAAGGGGAGGTGGAGAGACCCAGTACTTC,CASSPTRGGGETQYF
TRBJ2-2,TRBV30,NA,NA,TGTGCCTGGAGTGAAACAGGGAACACCGGGGAGCTGTTTTTT,CAWSETGNTGELFF
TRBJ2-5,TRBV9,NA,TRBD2,TGTGCCAGCAGCGTGGATCCGGGAGGAAAAGAGACCCAGTACTTC,CASSVDPGGKETQYF
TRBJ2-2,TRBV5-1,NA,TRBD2,TGCGCCAGCAGCTTGTCCCCCAAAAGCGGGGGTGGCACCGGGGAGCTGTTTTTT,CASSLSPKSGGGTGELFF
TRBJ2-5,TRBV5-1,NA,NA,TGCGCCAGCAGCCCGAGGCGGTCGGGTACCCAAGAGACCCAGTACTTC,CASSPRRSGTQETQYF
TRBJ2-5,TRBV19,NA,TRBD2,TGTGCCAGTGGAGCGGGAGCGGGTTCTCGGGAGACCCAGTACTTC,CASGAGAGSRETQYF
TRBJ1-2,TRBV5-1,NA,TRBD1,TGCGCCAGCAGCTGGGGGACAGGGAAGAGGGATGGCTACACCTTC,CASSWGTGKRDGYTF
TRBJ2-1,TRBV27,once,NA,TGTGCCAGCAGCATCCAGGGGGGCACCTACAATGAGCAGTTCTTC,CASSIQGGTYNEQFF
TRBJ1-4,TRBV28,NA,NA,TGTGCCAGCAGTTTATCAACAGGGTTAAATGAAAAACTGTTTTTT,CASSLSTGLNEKLFF
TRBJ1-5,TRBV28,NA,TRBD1,TGTGCCAGCGACGGGGACAGCTATCAGCCCCAGCATTTT,CASDGDSYQPQHF
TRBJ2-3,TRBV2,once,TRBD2,TGTGCCAGCAGTGATTTCTGGGGGGGGAACACAGATACGCAGTATTTT,CASSDFWGGNTDTQYF
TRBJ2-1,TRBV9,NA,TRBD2,TGTGCCAGCAGCGTTACTAGCGCAAACAATGAGCAGTTCTTC,CASSVTSANNEQFF
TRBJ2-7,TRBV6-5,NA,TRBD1,TGTGCCAGCAGGCCTACAGGGGGCGGCTACGAGCAGTACTTC,CASRPTGGGYEQYF